Listed below are T cell receptor beta chains from one sample, sequenced in a study of T cells in Graves' hyperthyroidism and ophthalmopathy. From the multiplex PCR reads, TCRdb called clonotypes with MiXCR, one entry per CDR3 protein. Among 200,000 to 250,000 distinct CDR3 sequences, almost 25% were seen once, and the ten largest hold about a third. The sample taken for sequencing was blood. The receptors derive from a woman aged 40 to 49 with Graves' ophthalmopathy. CDR3s include the opening cysteine and the closing phenylalanine or tryptophan. A D gene is named only where the DNA matches it firmly. Size tells how often a clone was seen (once, few, many) or the class of an expanded clone, and some rows leave it out.

v_gene	j_gene	abundance	d_gene	CDR3aa	CDR3nt
TRBV5-1	TRBJ2-7	many	TRBD2	CASSSGRAPIAGAYEQYF	TGCGCCAGCAGTTCGGGGCGGGCGCCTATAGCGGGGGCCTACGAGCAGTACTTC
TRBV20-1	TRBJ1-2	NA	NA	CSARDRGDGYTF	TGCAGTGCTAGAGATCGGGGAGATGGCTACACCTTC
TRBV6-1	TRBJ2-2	many	NA	CASRGGWSGELFF	TGTGCCAGCCGGGGCGGTTGGAGCGGGGAGCTGTTTTTT
TRBV7-9	TRBJ1-5	many	NA	CASNLGTYQPQHF	TGTGCCAGCAACTTGGGTACTTATCAGCCCCAGCATTTT
TRBV6-5	TRBJ2-7	NA	TRBD2	CASSSTGLAGHEQYF	TGTGCCAGCAGTTCCACGGGACTAGCGGGACACGAGCAGTACTTC
TRBV7-9	TRBJ1-1	many	NA	CASSFLNTEAFF	TGTGCCAGCAGCTTTCTGAACACTGAAGCTTTCTTT
TRBV9	TRBJ1-2	many	TRBD1	CASSVEGGGYTF	TGTGCCAGCAGCGTAGAAGGGGGCGGCTACACCTTC
TRBV12-3/TRBV12-4	TRBJ1-5	NA	NA	CASSLRQYNQPQHF	TGTGCCAGCAGTTTACGGCAGTACAATCAGCCCCAGCATTTT
TRBV28	TRBJ1-1	many	NA	CASRMGYTEAFF	TGTGCCAGCAGAATGGGGTACACTGAAGCTTTCTTT
TRBV29-1	TRBJ2-7	many	TRBD2	CSVILASGSSYEQYF	TGCAGCGTCATCTTGGCTAGCGGGAGCTCCTACGAGCAGTACTTC
TRBV25-1	TRBJ2-5	many	NA	CASSDWGLQETQYF	TGTGCCAGCAGTGACTGGGGGCTCCAAGAGACCCAGTACTTC
TRBV4-2	TRBJ2-7	many	NA	CASSPHGAPYEQYF	TGTGCCAGCAGCCCTCACGGGGCACCATACGAGCAGTACTTC
TRBV5-1	TRBJ1-2	NA	TRBD1	CASSPGTAKDGYTF	TGCGCCAGCAGCCCAGGGACAGCTAAAGATGGCTACACCTTC
TRBV15	TRBJ2-6	NA	NA	CATSRERASGANVLTF	TGTGCCACCAGCAGAGAGAGGGCCTCTGGGGCCAACGTCCTGACTTTC
TRBV10-3	TRBJ2-7	NA	NA	CAISGKGEVSYEQYF	TGTGCCATCAGTGGGAAGGGGGAAGTCTCCTACGAGCAGTACTTC
TRBV12-3/TRBV12-4	TRBJ2-4	many	NA	CASSFSGGHIQYF	TGTGCCAGCAGTTTTTCCGGGGGGCACATTCAGTACTTC
TRBV19	TRBJ2-5	many	NA	CASSGYPGETQYF	TGTGCCAGTAGCGGCTATCCTGGAGAGACCCAGTACTTC
TRBV20-1	TRBJ2-5	many	NA	CSAGAGVGETQYF	TGCAGTGCGGGGGCGGGAGTGGGAGAGACCCAGTACTTC
TRBV30	TRBJ1-3	many	NA	CAWSVGSAGNTIYF	TGTGCCTGGAGTGTGGGTTCCGCTGGAAACACCATATATTTT
TRBV24-1	TRBJ2-3	NA	NA	CATSDPGFFGTDTQYF	TGTGCCACCAGTGATCCGGGATTTTTCGGCACAGATACGCAGTATTTT
TRBV6-2/TRBV6-3	TRBJ2-4	many	NA	CASTRWAKNIQYF	TGTGCCAGCACGAGGTGGGCCAAAAACATTCAGTACTTC
TRBV19	TRBJ1-2	many	NA	CASSIHGRANYGYTF	TGTGCCAGTAGTATCCATGGCCGGGCGAACTATGGCTACACCTTC
TRBV27	TRBJ2-2	few	NA	CASSSGGRSTGELFF	TGTGCCAGCAGTTCCGGGGGACGGAGCACCGGGGAGCTGTTTTTT
TRBV28	TRBJ2-7	NA	NA	CASSLSGHLYEQYF	TGTGCCAGCAGTTTATCAGGACACCTCTACGAGCAGTACTTC
TRBV6-1	TRBJ1-2	few	NA	CASSSSGGGTYGYTF	TGTGCCAGCAGCTCGTCCGGAGGGGGAACCTATGGCTACACCTTC
TRBV14	TRBJ2-5	many	TRBD2	CASSQDRLAGRDF	TGTGCCAGCAGCCAAGATCGTCTAGCGGGACGGGACTTC
TRBV7-9	TRBJ2-2	many	NA	CASSSTRQSTGELFF	TGTGCCAGCAGCTCAACCCGACAGAGCACCGGGGAGCTGTTTTTT
TRBV12-3/TRBV12-4	TRBJ2-3	NA	NA	CASSPTSRTRGGPTQYF	TGTGCCAGCAGTCCGACTAGCCGGACTCGAGGGGGGCCAACGCAGTATTTT
TRBV4-1	TRBJ2-7	few	NA	CASSQVKKIDEQSF	TGCGCCAGCAGCCAAGTTAAGAAGATCGACGAGCAGTCCTTC
TRBV20-1	TRBJ2-7	NA	NA	CSAPGQPTGEQYF	TGCAGTGCACCCGGACAGCCAACGGGGGAGCAGTACTTC
TRBV7-9	TRBJ1-1	many	TRBD1	CASSRGTANTEAFF	TGTGCCAGCAGCCGAGGGACAGCGAACACTGAAGCTTTCTTT
TRBV20-1	TRBJ1-2	once	TRBD1	CSARDARSDRGYGYTF	TGCAGTGCTAGAGATGCTAGATCGGACAGGGGCTATGGCTACACCTTC
TRBV6-2/TRBV6-3	TRBJ2-2	many	NA	CASSYGAGSNTGELFF	TGTGCCAGCAGTTACGGTGCAGGTTCGAACACCGGGGAGCTGTTTTTT
TRBV12-3/TRBV12-4	TRBJ2-5	NA	NA	CASSYTGRWETQYF	TGTGCCAGCAGTTACACAGGGAGGTGGGAGACCCAGTACTTC
TRBV7-2	TRBJ1-1	many	NA	CASSLRGGAENTEAFF	TGTGCCAGCAGCTTACGGGGAGGGGCCGAGAACACTGAAGCTTTCTTT
TRBV5-1	TRBJ2-7	NA	TRBD2	CASSLARRTSGSSYEQYF	TGCGCCAGCAGCTTGGCCCGCAGGACTAGCGGGTCGTCCTACGAGCAGTACTTC
TRBV24-1	TRBJ2-2	many	NA	CATSEEGRDTGELFF	TGTGCCACCAGTGAGGAGGGTCGCGACACCGGGGAGCTGTTTTTT